This passage covers 6 T cell receptor beta chains from one sample sequenced in a study of T cells in Graves' hyperthyroidism and ophthalmopathy. Amplified regions were TCR beta CDR3 sequences from RNA transcripts. HTBI primers drove first-round RT-PCR of the TCR CDR3. TCRdb re-called the multiplex PCR reads with MiXCR, one entry per CDR3 protein. The table has a few hundred thousand distinct CDR3 sequences, approximately 14% seen once; the top ten hold under 7.5%. The specimen was blood. These receptors were collected from a woman under 40 with Graves' hyperthyroidism.

CDR3 loop: CASSLTPDNEQFF. CDR3 nucleotides: TGTGCCAGCAGCTTAACGCCGGACAATGAGCAGTTCTTC. V and J are TRBV7-3 and TRBJ2-1; D unresolved. Trimming shortened V by 0 bases and J by 5 bases, and 5 bases separated the two germline ends. Germline assignment: CDR1 SGHTA and CDR2 FQGTGA. This CDR3 is 13 amino acids long.

This clonotype has at least ten counts. V and J are TRBV7-2 and TRBJ2-2; D uncertain. In germline, CDR1 is SGHTA, CDR2 FQGNSA. V was clipped by 1 base and J by 4 bases, with 19 bases between them. This CDR3 is built from 18 residues. CDR3 sequence (DNA): TGTGCCAGCAGCTTAGAATTTATGAGGACGCTGGGCACCGGGGAGCTGTTTTTT. Its protein product is CASSLEFMRTLGTGELFF.

This clonotype was found many times. The V and J genes are TRBV6-1 and TRBJ1-1; 10 positions agree with TRBD1. V trimming: 6 bases; J trimming: 7 bases; junction bases outside the gene matches: 5. The CDR3 length is 13 residues. Germline assignment: CDR1 MNHNS and CDR2 SASEGT. Here the CDR3 reads CASRDGQGGEAFF. The DNA for the CDR3 is TGTGCCAGCAGGGATGGACAGGGGGGTGAAGCTTTCTTT.

This clonotype was seen repeatedly, ten times or more. The rearrangement joins TRBV3-1 to TRBJ2-1, with 9 nucleotides matching TRBD2. Per the germline V gene, CDR1 is LGHDT and CDR2 is YNNKEL (reference sequence). The CDR3 contains 16 residues. J gave up 9 bases and V 1 base, and 10 bases lay outside the gene matches. Here the CDR3 DNA reads TGTGCCAGCAGCCAAGTGGCCAGCGGGAGGTTCAGTGAGCAGTTCTTC. It encodes CASSQVASGRFSEQFF.

This chain links TRBV19 with TRBJ2-1; TRBD2 matches 12 bases. The V gene end was trimmed by 5 bases and the J gene end by 2 bases; junction bases not matched to a gene: 4. This CDR3 contains 16 residues. Germline V gives CDR1 LNHDA, CDR2 SQIVND (reference sequence). The CDR3 here is CASSRTSGTAYNEQFF. The CDR3 DNA follows: TGTGCCAGTAGTCGGACTAGCGGGACAGCCTACAATGAGCAGTTCTTC.

The sample holds many counts of this clonotype. This rearrangement joins TRBV9 to TRBJ2-2; 16 bases match TRBD2. Germline CDR1 SGDLS, CDR2 YYNGEE. The junction had 5 bases not matched to a gene; V was cut back by 3 bases and J by 0 bases. This CDR3 comprises 19 residues. CDR3 coding DNA: TGTGCCAGCAGCGCAACCGGGACTAGCGGGAGGGCGAACACCGGGGAGCTGTTTTTT. Translation: CASSATGTSGRANTGELFF.